The next 5 T cell receptor beta chains were all read from a single sample in a study of T-cell memory formation after mild COVID-19. TCRdb processed the 5' RACE reads anew with MiXCR; each CDR3 protein has one entry. Of about 270,000 distinct CDR3 sequences detected, 15% appear once; the ten largest clones hold less than 2.5%. The sample was PBMCs or a T cell subset sorted from them (not recorded which). These TCRs come from an adult woman who had mild COVID-19 (a few samples of this study predate the infection). Cell type and time point are not known.

In this sample, this clonotype turned up a few times. The rearrangement uses TRBV29-1 and TRBJ1-1; tentatively, D is TRBD1 (6 bases). Germline V gene lookup returns CDR1 SQVTM and CDR2 ANQGSEA. Trimming removed 4 bases at V and 0 bases at J, with 9 bases between. The CDR3 has 13 residues. CDR3 amino acids: CSVVGQLNTEAFF. DNA for the CDR3: TGCAGCGTTGTCGGACAGTTGAACACTGAAGCTTTCTTT. The full variable domain, completed using reference TRBV29-1 and TRBJ1-1, is SAVISQKPSRDICQRGTSLTIQCQVDSQVTMMFWYRQQPGQSLTLIATANQGSEATYESGFVIDKFPISRPNLTFSTLTVSNMSPEDSSIYLCSVVGQLNTEAFFGQGTRLTVV.

The chain couples TRBV4-2 to TRBJ2-1; 10 nucleotides match TRBD2. Germline CDR1 and CDR2: LGHNA and YNFKEQ. This CDR3 is built from 14 residues. With 5 bases clipped from V and 12 bases from J, the junction kept 10 bases outside the gene matches. The CDR3 nucleotides are TGTGCCAGCAGCTCGGGACTAGCGCCCGGAGGGCAGTTCTTC. This sequence encodes CASSSGLAPGGQFF.

The CDR3 region is CSVESGTGRVRGEKLFF. The CDR3 DNA reads as TGCAGCGTTGAAAGCGGGACAGGGCGGGTACGAGGTGAAAAACTGTTTTTT. J is TRBJ1-4 and V is TRBV29-1; 9 nucleotides agree with TRBD1. The CDR3 totals 17 residues. V lost 2 bases, J lost 7 bases, and 14 bases stayed unmatched. Germline V gene sequence: CDR1 SQVTM, CDR2 ANQGSEA. Full variable domain (remainder filled in from reference TRBV29-1 and TRBJ1-4): SAVISQKPSRDICQRGTSLTIQCQVDSQVTMMFWYRQQPGQSLTLIATANQGSEATYESGFVIDKFPISRPNLTFSTLTVSNMSPEDSSIYLCSVESGTGRVRGEKLFFGSGTQLSVL.

The chain uses TRBV7-8 and TRBJ2-1, with TRBD2 matching 9 bases. V lost 1 base and J lost 0; bases outside the gene matches: 19. This CDR3 contains 22 residues. The V gene's germline CDR1 is SGHVS and CDR2 FQNEAQ. The chain's CDR3 is CASSLGGLWRGGRSSSYNEQFF. The DNA for the CDR3 is TGTGCCAGCAGCTTAGGAGGCTTGTGGCGGGGGGGTAGATCGAGCTCCTACAATGAGCAGTTCTTC.

This clonotype was recorded only once. The rearrangement uses TRBV7-8 and TRBJ2-2, with TRBD1 identical over 8 bases. The junction had 9 bases not matched to a gene; V was cut back by 0 bases and J by 0 bases. CDR3 length equals 19 residues. CDR1 and CDR2 (germline): SGHVS, FQNEAQ. For the CDR3, the DNA is TGTGCCAGCAGCTTAGCGCCGTGGGACAGGAAGTCGAACACCGGGGAGCTGTTTTTT. Its protein product is CASSLAPWDRKSNTGELFF.